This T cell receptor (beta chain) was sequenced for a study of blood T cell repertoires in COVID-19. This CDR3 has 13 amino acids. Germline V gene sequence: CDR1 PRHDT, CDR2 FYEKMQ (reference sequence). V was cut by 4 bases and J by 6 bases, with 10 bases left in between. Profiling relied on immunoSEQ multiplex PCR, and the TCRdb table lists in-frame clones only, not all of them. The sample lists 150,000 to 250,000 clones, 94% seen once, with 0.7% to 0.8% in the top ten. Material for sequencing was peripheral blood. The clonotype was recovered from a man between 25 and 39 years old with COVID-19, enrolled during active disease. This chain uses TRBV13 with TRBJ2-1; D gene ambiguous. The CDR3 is CASSSSSSNEQFF. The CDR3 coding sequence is TGTGCCAGCAGCTCTAGTAGTAGCAATGAGCAGTTCTTC.